Below, 32 T cell receptor beta chains from the same sample are listed, as sequenced in a study of Tregs in tolerant kidney transplant recipients. Clones were sequenced by immunoSEQ multiplex PCR, and TCRdb holds only the in-frame ones, with some missing. The listing contains roughly 50,000 clones. This specimen was CD4+ T cells from blood, taken before the transplant. The receptor set was obtained from a human donor who received a combined kidney and bone marrow transplant.

The DNA read from the CDR3 is TGCAGTGCTAGCGGGACAGCGAACACTGAA. Its protein is CSASGTANTE. The full CDR3 is CSASGTANTEAFF. J is TRBJ1-1 and V is TRBV20-1; the match to TRBD1 covers 7 bases. Coverage ceases 3 residues before the CDR3 finishes, and the germline J gene fills in the end. CDR1 and CDR2 (germline): DFQATT, SNEGSKA (reference sequence). The CDR3 extends over 13 amino acids. V gave up 3 bases and J gave up 1 base; unmatched junction bases: 2.

Of note for this clone: The observed sequence ends 3 residues before the CDR3 terminus, with the missing tail filled in from the germline J gene. This sequence joins TRBV5-5 and TRBJ1-6, with TRBD1 matching 7 bases. The CDR3 totals 14 residues. The V segment lost 7 bases and the J segment 8 bases; nucleotides outside the gene matches: 9. Per the germline V gene, CDR1 is SGHKS and CDR2 is YYEKEE (reference sequence). The CDR3 DNA, read in part, is TGTGCCAGCGCATTCCGGGACAGCTATTCACCC. As protein: CASAFRDSYSP. The full CDR3 protein is CASAFRDSYSPLHF.

For this clone: The CDR3 end lies 3 residues beyond the end of the read and is filled in from the germline J gene. The V gene is TRBV19, the J gene TRBJ1-2, with 11 bases fitting TRBD1. V lost 9 bases and J lost 6; bases outside the gene matches: 9. CDR3 length: 14 amino acids. The germline CDR1 and CDR2 sequences are LNHDA and SQIVND (reference sequence). CDR3 bases read: TGTGCCAGCGCGGACAGGGGGCGGTCGGATGGC. It encodes CASADRGRSDG. The CDR3 in its entirety is CASADRGRSDGYTF.

Details on this clone: With the read ending 3 residues before the CDR3 end, the germline J gene is used to fill in that end. The chain links TRBV20-1 to TRBJ1-1; 7 nucleotides agree with TRBD1. The germline V gene encodes CDR1 DFQATT and CDR2 SNEGSKA (reference sequence). This CDR3 is built from 14 residues. V lost 4 bases and J lost 1; bases outside the gene matches: 6. CDR3 DNA (partial): TGCAGTGCTACCCTGGGACAGAAGAACACTGAA. Translated, it gives CSATLGQKNTE. The entire CDR3 is CSATLGQKNTEAFF.

Notes on this clone: The read stops 3 residues short of the end of the CDR3; the missing end is completed from the germline J gene. The rearrangement uses TRBV19 and TRBJ2-2; weak D call: TRBD1 (6 bases). This CDR3 spans 15 amino acids. The germline V gene has CDR1 LNHDA and CDR2 SQIVND (reference sequence). V gave up 5 bases and J gave up 6 bases, with 16 bases separating them. CDR3 sequence: CASSVRDTGAGELFF. CDR3 DNA, as far as it was read: TGTGCCAGTAGTGTCCGGGACACGGGCGCCGGGGAG.

Note on this clone: The read ends 3 residues shy of where the CDR3 ends; the end is completed using the germline J gene. V and J are TRBV5-1 and TRBJ2-3; no reliable D call. With 0 bases removed from V and 0 bases from J, the gap between germline ends came to 5 bases. This CDR3 has 14 residues. Germline loops: CDR1 SGHRS, CDR2 YFSETQ. CDR3 region: CASSLETSTDTQYF. The CDR3 DNA, read in part, is TGCGCCAGCAGCTTGGAAACTAGCACAGATACG.

As regards this clone: The read comes to an end 3 residues before the CDR3 does, leaving the germline J gene to fill in the end. The J gene is TRBJ2-6, the V gene TRBV30; the D is unclear. The germline CDR1 and CDR2 sequences are GTSNPN and SVGIG (reference sequence). V shed 0 bases and J shed 2 bases, with 2 bases lying between them. There are 13 residues in the CDR3. CDR3 DNA, as far as it was read: TGTGCCTGGAGTGTCACTGGGGCCAACGTC. It yields the protein CAWSVTGANV. The CDR3 reads in full as CAWSVTGANVLTF.

In regard to this clone: The read finishes 3 residues shy of the CDR3 end, and the germline J gene is used to complete it. V is TRBV20-1 and J is TRBJ2-2, with TRBD1 matching 8 bases. Germline assignment: CDR1 DFQATT and CDR2 SNEGSKA (reference sequence). The CDR3 consists of 12 residues. The CDR3 is CRGTGNTGELFF. CDR3 bases read: TGCAGAGGGACAGGGAACACCGGGGAG.

On this clone: The read terminates 3 residues ahead of where the CDR3 ends, so the germline J gene completes it. This chain uses TRBV7-9 with TRBJ1-4; D is perhaps TRBD1 (6 bases). This CDR3 spans 15 amino acids. Germline loops: CDR1 SEHNR, CDR2 FQNEAQ (reference sequence). V was cut by 7 bases and J by 2 bases, with 14 bases left in between. The CDR3 bases that were read are TGTGCCAGCACCCCCCAGGGGAAGACTAATGAAAAA. This translates into CASTPQGKTNEK. The complete CDR3 protein is CASTPQGKTNEKLFF.

Remarks on this clone: The read gets to within 3 residues of the CDR3 end, and the germline J gene fills in the rest. The chain carries TRBV19 and TRBJ2-7, with TRBD1 identical over 8 bases. CDR3 size: 15 residues. Germline-derived CDR1 and CDR2 are LNHDA and SQIVND (reference sequence). J gave up 2 bases and V 3 bases, and 6 bases lay outside the gene matches. CDR3 bases read: TGTGCCAGTAGTATCGACGGACAGGGCGCCTACGAG. Amino acid sequence: CASSIDGQGAYE. The full CDR3 is CASSIDGQGAYEQYF.

Worth noting for this clone: The CDR3 goes on 3 residues after the read ends, and that part is filled in from the germline J gene. The chain uses TRBV7-2 and TRBJ1-1; possibly TRBD1 for D (5 bases). The CDR3 consists of 14 residues. Per the germline V gene, CDR1 is SGHTA and CDR2 is FQGNSA. V lost 1 base to trimming and J lost 2 bases, with 8 bases between them. The CDR3 region is CASSLGQPNTEAFF. The CDR3 bases that were read are TGTGCCAGCAGCTTAGGACAGCCAAACACTGAA.

Turning to this clone: Read data end 3 residues before the CDR3 end; the end is taken from the germline J gene. The chain employs TRBV19 and TRBJ1-1; unclear D gene. CDR1 is LNHDA and CDR2 is SQIVND in the germline V gene (reference sequence). The CDR3 extends over 14 amino acids. V lost 5 bases and J lost 0, with 10 bases in between. CDR3: CASSPPAVNTEAFF. The part of the CDR3 DNA that was read is TGTGCCAGTAGTCCCCCCGCAGTGAACACTGAA.

The sequenced CDR3 bases are TGTGCCAGCGCCCTCCTTGAGGGGGCGCGCGCTGAA. Translating gives CASALLEGARAE. The whole CDR3 sequence is CASALLEGARAEAFF. The genes are TRBV7-9 and TRBJ1-1; 7 nucleotides match TRBD1. The CDR3 end falls 3 residues outside the read, so it is completed with the germline J gene. This CDR3 has 15 amino acids. Losses at the gene ends were 8 bases for V and 6 bases for J; bases not matched to a gene: 15. Per germline, CDR1 SEHNR and CDR2 FQNEAQ (reference sequence).

A remark on this clone: Read coverage stops 3 residues before the CDR3 terminus; the germline J gene supplies the remainder. This chain connects TRBV29-1 to TRBJ2-2, with D perhaps matching TRBD1 (6 bases). The ends were cut back, 4 bases at V and 0 bases at J, with 12 bases in the middle. CDR3 length: 15 residues. Germline CDR1 reads SQVTM; CDR2 reads ANQGSEA. The CDR3 region is CSVVEGVANTGELFF. The covered CDR3 bases are TGCAGCGTTGTTGAGGGGGTCGCGAACACCGGGGAG.

With respect to this clone: The read finishes 3 residues shy of the CDR3 end, and the germline J gene is used to complete it. The rearrangement uses TRBV5-6 and TRBJ1-2; D ambiguous. The germline V gene encodes CDR1 SGHDT and CDR2 YYEEEE. The CDR3 length is 14 residues. The covered CDR3 bases are TGTGCCAGCAACTTAATGGGTCGGATCGGGGGC. Its protein product is CASNLMGRIGG. The whole CDR3 protein is CASNLMGRIGGYTF. The full variable domain, in which reference TRBV5-6 and TRBJ1-2 provide the parts outside the CDR3, is DAGVTQSPTHLIKTRGQQVTLRCSPKSGHDTVSWYQQALGQGPQFIFQYYEEEERQRGNFPDRFSGHQFPNYSSELNVNALLLGDSALYLCASNLMGRIGGYTFGSGTRLTVV.

In regard to this clone: From the germline J gene comes the end of the CDR3, since the read stops 3 residues before it. V and J are TRBV18 and TRBJ1-4, with D possibly being TRBD1 (5 bases). The CDR3 length is 16 residues. With 4 bases removed from V and 3 bases from J, the gap between germline ends came to 15 bases. Germline CDR1 is KGHSH and CDR2 is LQKENI. CDR3 DNA, as far as it was read: TGTGCCAGCTCACGAGTCGGGGGTTCGGCTAATGAAAAA. Residues: CASSRVGGSANEK. The full CDR3 sequence reads CASSRVGGSANEKLFF.

With respect to this clone: The CDR3 end is not reached by the read, which stops 3 residues before it; the germline J gene fills it in. This chain joins TRBV23-1 and TRBJ1-1; 9 nucleotides line up with TRBD1. TRBV23-1 is labeled an ORF, and its function is uncertain. The junction had 4 bases not matched to a gene; V was cut back by 0 bases and J by 5 bases. The CDR3 is 15 residues long. The sequenced part of the CDR3 DNA is TGCGCCAGCAGTCAATCGGGGACAGGGAGGACTGAA. Amino acids: CASSQSGTGRTE. The complete CDR3 reads CASSQSGTGRTEAFF.

With respect to this clone: The read terminates 3 residues before the CDR3 end, so the remaining end is supplied by the germline J gene. The chain carries TRBV18 and TRBJ2-1; D is perhaps TRBD1 (5 bases). Per the germline V gene, CDR1 is KGHSH and CDR2 is LQKENI. Trimming cost V 4 bases and J 6 bases, with 13 bases left between them. This CDR3 has 14 amino acids. CDR3 in amino acids: CASSQGIPSNEQFF. The CDR3 DNA, read in part, is TGTGCCAGCTCACAGGGGATACCCTCCAATGAG.

As regards this clone: One junction end disagrees with the germline gene, perhaps due to a read error. Sequencing ends 3 residues short of the CDR3 end; the germline J gene provides the rest. The rearrangement links TRBV7-2 to TRBJ1-1, with D possibly TRBD1 on 6 matching bases. The CDR3 totals 13 residues. The germline V gene has CDR1 SGHTA and CDR2 FQGNSA. CDR3 DNA, as far as it was read: TGTGTCAGCAGCTTAACAGGGTCGACTGAA. Its protein product is CVSSLTGSTE. The full-length CDR3 reads as CVSSLTGSTEAFF. The variable domain in full, completed from reference TRBV7-2 and TRBJ1-1, reads GAGVSQSPSNKVTEKGKDVELRCDPISGHTALYWYRQSLGQGLEFLIYFQGNSAPDKSGLPSDRFSAERTGGSVSTLTIQRTQQEDSAVYLCVSSLTGSTEAFFGQGTRLTVV.

Worth noting for this clone: The read terminates 3 residues before the CDR3 end, so the remaining end is supplied by the germline J gene. The chain uses TRBV6-4 and TRBJ2-3; TRBD2 might be the D (5 bases). Germline loops: CDR1 MRHNA, CDR2 SNTAGT. V lost 4 bases and J 0 bases, leaving 14 bases between the germline ends. The CDR3 spans 16 residues. The sequenced CDR3 bases are TGTGCCAGCAGTGTATCGGCTAGCAAAAGCACAGATACG. It encodes CASSVSASKSTDT. The full CDR3 protein reads CASSVSASKSTDTQYF.

Remarks on this clone: The read halts 3 residues ahead of the CDR3 end, with the missing end drawn from the germline J gene. This sequence joins TRBV2 and TRBJ1-4; maybe TRBD1 (6 bases). This CDR3 comprises 14 residues. Germline V lookup: CDR1 SNHLY, CDR2 FYNNEI. The V and J ends lost 4 bases and 4 bases respectively, with 10 bases between them. CDR3 in amino acids: CASSAQGINEKLFF. Incomplete CDR3 DNA: TGTGCCAGCAGTGCACAGGGTATTAATGAAAAA. Full variable domain (remainder filled in from reference TRBV2 and TRBJ1-4): EPEVTQTPSHQVTQMGQEVILRCVPISNHLYFYWYRQILGQKVEFLVSFYNNEISEKSEIFDDQFSVERPDGSNFTLKIRSTKLEDSAMYFCASSAQGINEKLFFGSGTQLSVL.

In the case of this clone: The read is 3 residues too short to cover the CDR3 end, so that end is filled in from the germline J gene. The genes are TRBV19 and TRBJ1-3; D is possibly TRBD1 (5 bases). The CDR3 is made up of 14 amino acids. V lost 5 bases and J 4 bases, leaving 12 bases between the germline ends. From germline, CDR1 is LNHDA and CDR2 SQIVND (reference sequence). The CDR3: CASSQGRLGNTIYF. The sequenced part of the CDR3 DNA is TGTGCCAGTAGTCAGGGCAGGCTAGGAAACACC.

Concerning this clone itself: Read data end 3 residues before the CDR3 end; the end is taken from the germline J gene. V gene TRBV6-1 combines with J gene TRBJ2-5; no firm D call. CDR1 MNHNS and CDR2 SASEGT come from the germline V gene. V lost 2 bases, J lost 0 bases, and 13 bases lay in between. The CDR3 is made up of 16 amino acids. The part of the CDR3 DNA that was read is TGTGCCAGCAGTGAACCTAAGTCTAGATACCAAGAGACC. It is translated as CASSEPKSRYQET. The CDR3 in its entirety is CASSEPKSRYQETQYF.

Concerning this clone: The CDR3 goes on 3 residues after the read ends, and that part is filled in from the germline J gene. V usage is TRBV5-4 and J usage is TRBJ1-6, with a tentative D call TRBD1 (5 bases). The CDR3 sequence is 16 residues long. Per germline, CDR1 SGHNT and CDR2 YYREEE (reference sequence). Deletions cut 4 bases from V and 5 bases from J, with 16 bases between. CDR3 in amino acids: CASSNRQLGDNSPLHF. CDR3 bases read: TGTGCCAGCAGCAACAGACAGTTAGGGGATAATTCACCC.

This CDR3 reads CAWADQETQYF. The part of the CDR3 DNA that was read is TGTGCCTGGGCGGACCAAGAGACC. This rearrangement joins TRBV30 to TRBJ2-5, with D unresolved. Read sequence stops 3 residues before the CDR3 end, and the germline J gene provides the missing end. The CDR3 consists of 11 residues. CDR1 and CDR2 (germline): GTSNPN, SVGIG (reference sequence). V lost 5 bases, J lost 0 bases, and 4 bases lay in between.

Concerning this clone itself: The read is 3 residues too short to cover the CDR3 end, so that end is filled in from the germline J gene. The rearrangement links TRBV5-1 to TRBJ1-4; D is possibly TRBD1 (5 bases). Germline V gene data show CDR1 as SGHRS and CDR2 as YFSETQ. The V gene lost 5 bases and the J gene lost 0 bases, with 14 bases spanning the gap. The length of the CDR3 is 16 residues. The CDR3 bases that were read are TGCGCCAGCAGTCCCTATACAGGAACAACTAATGAAAAA. This encodes CASSPYTGTTNEK. The complete CDR3 reads CASSPYTGTTNEKLFF.

Regarding this clone: From the germline J gene comes the end of the CDR3, since the read stops 3 residues before it. V usage is TRBV18 and J usage is TRBJ1-1; 7 bases are a match to TRBD1. This CDR3 spans 14 amino acids. CDR1 and CDR2 from the germline V gene are KGHSH and LQKENI. J was trimmed by 4 bases and V by 2 bases; bases with no gene match: 4. The CDR3 DNA, read in part, is TGTGCCAGCTCACCAGGGCAGGGGGGCACTGAA. This translates into CASSPGQGGTE. The entire CDR3 sequence reads CASSPGQGGTEAFF.

With respect to this clone: The read terminates 3 residues ahead of where the CDR3 ends, so the germline J gene completes it. V usage is TRBV19 and J usage is TRBJ1-2; TRBD1 might be the D (5 bases). Per the germline V gene, CDR1 is LNHDA and CDR2 is SQIVND (reference sequence). Deletions cut 7 bases from V and 4 bases from J, with 19 bases between. The CDR3 covers 15 residues. This CDR3 is CASTTRGDRGYGYTF. The CDR3 bases that were read are TGTGCCAGTACGACCCGGGGGGACCGGGGCTATGGC.

About this clone itself: The missing CDR3 end, 3 residues past where the read stops, is filled in from the germline J gene. V and J are TRBV18 and TRBJ1-5; 10 bases align to TRBD1. CDR1 and CDR2 from the germline V gene are KGHSH and LQKENI. The CDR3 has 17 amino acids. J was trimmed by 2 bases and V by 6 bases; bases with no gene match: 10. The sequenced part of the CDR3 DNA is TGTGCCAGCTCGCTCGACTTGGGGACAGGGGGCAATCAGCCC. It specifies CASSLDLGTGGNQP. The full CDR3 sequence reads CASSLDLGTGGNQPQHF.

Details on this clone: The read comes to an end 3 residues before the CDR3 does, leaving the germline J gene to fill in the end. The genes are TRBV7-9 and TRBJ1-1; 7 bases line up with TRBD1. The ends lost 5 bases at V and 0 bases at J; junction bases unmatched: 6. The germline CDR1 and CDR2 sequences are SEHNR and FQNEAQ (reference sequence). This CDR3 spans 15 amino acids. The sequenced part of the CDR3 DNA is TGTGCCAGCAGCCCACGACAGGGCCTGAACACTGAA. Its translation is CASSPRQGLNTE. The CDR3 in full is CASSPRQGLNTEAFF.

On this clone: The read ends 3 residues shy of where the CDR3 ends; the end is completed using the germline J gene. V gene TRBV20-1 combines with J gene TRBJ2-4, with a tentative D call TRBD1 (5 bases). The CDR3 runs 13 residues. Trimming shortened V by 6 bases and J by 5 bases, and 14 bases separated the two germline ends. Germline lookup yields CDR1 DFQATT and CDR2 SNEGSKA (reference sequence). The sequenced CDR3 bases are TGCAGTGCGAGAAGGGGTTCCGAAAACATT. Its protein product is CSARRGSENI. The CDR3 in full is CSARRGSENIQYF.

Details on this clone: The read ends 3 residues shy of where the CDR3 ends; the end is completed using the germline J gene. This rearrangement joins TRBV5-5 to TRBJ1-2; TRBD1 agrees at 7 bases. Germline CDR1 SGHKS, CDR2 YYEKEE (reference sequence). The CDR3 totals 14 residues. J gave up 6 bases and V 1 base, and 6 bases lay outside the gene matches. The covered CDR3 bases are TGTGCCAGCAGCTTGTTACACCAGGGGGATGGC. It translates to CASSLLHQGDG. The complete CDR3 sequence is CASSLLHQGDGYTF.